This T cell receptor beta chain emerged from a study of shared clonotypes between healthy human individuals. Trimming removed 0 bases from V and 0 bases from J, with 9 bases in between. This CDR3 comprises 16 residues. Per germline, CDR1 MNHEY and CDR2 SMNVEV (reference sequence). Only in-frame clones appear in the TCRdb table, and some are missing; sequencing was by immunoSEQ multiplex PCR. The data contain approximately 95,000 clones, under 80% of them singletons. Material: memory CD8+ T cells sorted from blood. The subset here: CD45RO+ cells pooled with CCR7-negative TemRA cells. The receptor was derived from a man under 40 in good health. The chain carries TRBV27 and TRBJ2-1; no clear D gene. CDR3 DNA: TGTGCCAGCAGTTTATCGATCACGAGCTCCTACAATGAGCAGTTCTTC. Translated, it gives CASSLSITSSYNEQFF.